This T cell receptor (beta chain) emerged from a study of blood T cell repertoires in COVID-19. Study-wide context: PBMCs, B-cell-depleted T cells, or T cells were the source of the cDNA or gDNA that made up the material.

Per the authors' pipeline: By means of reference gene primer amplification, nucleated cell counts were estimated. Profiled with immunoSEQ multiplex PCR; TCRdb holds only in-frame clones, not every one. V and J calls and clone size come straight from that table; D and trimming were deduced from the DNA. The repertoire has under 150,000 clones, roughly 88% of them found once; the top ten carry 7.5% to 8%. This CDR3 comprises 15 residues. CDR1 SQVTM and CDR2 ANQGSEA come from the germline V gene. With 7 bases removed from V and 6 bases from J, the gap between germline ends came to 24 bases. Input material: peripheral blood. The V and J genes are TRBV29-1 and TRBJ1-2, with D perhaps matching TRBD1 (6 bases). This receptor was identified in a man between 50 and 59 years old with acute or convalescent COVID-19. The CDR3 DNA is TGCAGCGCTGATGCCGGGACACAGGCGAGAGATGGCTACACCTTC. Amino acid sequence: CSADAGTQARDGYTF.